This T cell receptor (beta chain) was documented in a study of CD8+CD57+ T cells in acquired aplastic anemia. Notes on the study in general: Between the patient and control groups, CD8+ Simpson's diversity did not differ significantly.

Genomic DNA was employed as the template in profiling TCR beta VDJ and CDR3. TCRdb analysed the reads with MiXCR anew, one entry per CDR3 protein. The table includes 400,000 to 600,000 distinct CDR3 sequences, under 40% detected once. With respect to this clonotype: The antigen is undetermined. One junction end disagrees with the germline gene, perhaps due to a read error.

This CDR3 region has 15 residues. Before being chosen for sequencing, patients had shown CD8+CD57+ cell expansion by flow cytometry. The source is a human donor with aplastic anemia. V gene TRBV12-3 or TRBV12-4 combines with J gene TRBJ1-5, with 10 bases that match TRBD1. The material sequenced was sorted CD4+, CD8+, or CD8+CD57+ T cells (not recorded which) from PBMCs. The CDR3 region has the DNA TGTGCCAGCAGCAAGACAGGGGGCGGCAATCAGCCCCATCATTTT. Translating it yields CASSKTGGGNQPHHF.